These 30 T cell receptor beta chains were all obtained from the same sample, sequenced in a study of T cells in Graves' hyperthyroidism and ophthalmopathy. Using RNA transcripts as the source, TCR beta CDR3 regions were amplified. First-round RT-PCR of the TCR CDR3 relied on the HTBI primer set. TCRdb reprocessed the multiplex PCR reads with MiXCR, giving one entry per CDR3 protein. The data contain 300,000 to 450,000 distinct CDR3 sequences, under 15% of them singletons. Sequencing used blood. These receptors were collected from a woman aged 25 to 39 with Graves' hyperthyroidism.

Of note for this clonotype: A read error may be the cause here, since a much bigger clone is one base away. This chain links TRBV27 with TRBJ2-7; D is possibly TRBD1 (6 bases). This CDR3 contains 13 residues. Germline V gives CDR1 MNHEY, CDR2 SMNVEV (reference sequence). The CDR3 region has the DNA TGTGCCACCAGTTTACAGGGCCGCTACGAGCAGTACTTC. It encodes CATSLQGRYEQYF.

This clonotype was observed at least ten times. This sequence joins TRBV3-1 and TRBJ2-1; possibly TRBD2 for D (5 bases). The V gene lost 5 bases and the J gene lost 8 bases, with 10 bases spanning the gap. CDR3 length: 12 residues. The germline CDR1 and CDR2 sequences are LGHDT and YNNKEL (reference sequence). CDR3 sequence: CASSSVSDEQFF. The CDR3 DNA sequence: TGTGCCAGCAGCTCCGTTAGCGATGAGCAGTTCTTC.

Ten or more counts support this clonotype. The chain carries TRBV5-1 and TRBJ2-3; no firm D call. CDR1 is SGHRS and CDR2 is YFSETQ in the germline V gene. The CDR3 is 18 residues long. The germline V and J ends were trimmed by 4 bases and 2 bases, with 23 bases remaining between them. Written as DNA, the CDR3 is TGCGCCAGCAGCCCTAAACAAGTTGGCGCCGGGTTCACAGATACGCAGTATTTT. Amino acid sequence: CASSPKQVGAGFTDTQYF. Full variable domain (missing parts from reference TRBV5-1 and TRBJ2-3): KAGVTQTPRYLIKTRGQQVTLSCSPISGHRSVSWYQQTPGQGLQFLFEYFSETQRNKGNFPGRFSGRQFSNSRSEMNVSTLELGDSALYLCASSPKQVGAGFTDTQYFGPGTRLTVL.

This sequence joins TRBV19 and TRBJ2-1; TRBD2 matches 10 bases. Losses at the gene ends were 4 bases for V and 1 base for J; bases not matched to a gene: 4. Germline values: CDR1 LNHDA, CDR2 SQIVND (reference sequence). There are 16 residues in the CDR3. CDR3 DNA: TGTGCCAGTAGTACCGGACTAGCGGAATCCTACAATGAGCAGTTCTTC. Amino acids: CASSTGLAESYNEQFF.

Many counts were recorded for this clonotype. The chain employs TRBV18 and TRBJ2-5; 10 nucleotides line up with TRBD1. CDR3 length: 15 residues. Germline values: CDR1 KGHSH, CDR2 LQKENI. V shed 8 bases and J 2 bases; nucleotides not matched to a gene: 8. This CDR3 is CASTPGQGHQETQYF. CDR3 nucleotides: TGTGCCAGCACCCCGGGACAGGGGCATCAAGAGACCCAGTACTTC. The variable domain in full, completed from reference TRBV18 and TRBJ2-5, reads NAGVMQNPRHLVRRRGQEARLRCSPMKGHSHVYWYRQLPEEGLKFMVYLQKENIIDESGMPKERFSAEFPKEGPSILRIQQVVRGDSAAYFCASTPGQGHQETQYFGPGTRLLVL.

V and J are TRBV28 and TRBJ1-1; 8 nucleotides line up with TRBD1. Germline V gene sequence: CDR1 MDHEN, CDR2 SYDVKM. The CDR3 is 12 amino acids. With 3 bases clipped from V and 10 bases from J, the junction kept 4 bases outside the gene matches. CDR3 nucleotide sequence: TGTGCCAGCAGTTTGAGGACAGGGAGAGCTTTCTTT. The encoded protein is CASSLRTGRAFF. Full variable domain (rest looked up from reference TRBV28 and TRBJ1-1): DVKVTQSSRYLVKRTGEKVFLECVQDMDHENMFWYRQDPGLGLRLIYFSYDVKMKEKGDIPEGYSVSREKKERFSLILESASTNQTSMYLCASSLRTGRAFFGQGTRLTVV.

This chain links TRBV7-9 with TRBJ2-5; 11 positions agree with TRBD1. CDR1 is SEHNR and CDR2 is FQNEAQ in the germline V gene (reference sequence). Unmatched junction bases numbered 9, after V lost 5 bases and J lost 1 base. This CDR3 is built from 17 residues. CDR3 residues: CASSHSGDRGAQETQYF. Written as DNA, the CDR3 is TGTGCCAGCAGCCATTCAGGGGACAGGGGGGCCCAAGAGACCCAGTACTTC.

This clonotype has ten or more counts. The V gene is TRBV28, the J gene TRBJ2-1; 8 nucleotides match TRBD2. Germline lookup yields CDR1 MDHEN and CDR2 SYDVKM. This CDR3 comprises 15 residues. Unmatched junction bases numbered 10, after V lost 5 bases and J lost 7 bases. CDR3 amino acids: CASSPSGRGGNEQFF. The CDR3 bases are TGTGCCAGCAGTCCAAGCGGGAGAGGGGGGAATGAGCAGTTCTTC.

The CDR3 DNA follows: TGTGCCTGGAGCCAGACTAGCGGGAGGATGAACACCGGGGAGCTGTTTTTT. Translated: CAWSQTSGRMNTGELFF. The chain links TRBV30 to TRBJ2-2, with 13 bases aligning to TRBD2. Losses at the gene ends were 3 bases for V and 1 base for J; bases not matched to a gene: 5. Germline values: CDR1 GTSNPN, CDR2 SVGIG (reference sequence). The CDR3 is 17 amino acids.

This clonotype was seen many times. The chain joins TRBV18 to TRBJ2-3; TRBD2 agrees at 10 bases. Germline CDR1 and CDR2: KGHSH and LQKENI. CDR3 length: 19 amino acids. V shed 0 bases, J shed 5 bases, and the junction held 14 bases outside the gene matches. In DNA, the CDR3 is TGTGCCAGCTCACCACCGGGATCCCTACCTAGCGGGAGACGAGATACGCAGTATTTT. This codes for CASSPPGSLPSGRRDTQYF.

V gene TRBV27 combines with J gene TRBJ2-4, with 8 bases matching TRBD2. Losses at the gene ends were 2 bases for V and 0 bases for J; bases not matched to a gene: 3. The CDR3 covers 16 residues. Per the germline V gene, CDR1 is MNHEY and CDR2 is SMNVEV (reference sequence). As DNA, the CDR3 is TGTGCCAGCAGTTTACAACTAGCGGCAGCCAAAAACATTCAGTACTTC. Encoded protein: CASSLQLAAAKNIQYF.

In this sample, this clonotype turned up many times. The chain links TRBV2 to TRBJ2-3, with a weak D call TRBD2 (6 bases). The V gene lost 8 bases and the J gene lost 8 bases, with 20 bases spanning the gap. The CDR3 spans 14 residues. The germline V gene encodes CDR1 SNHLY and CDR2 FYNNEI. Written as DNA, the CDR3 is TGTGCCAGCTCAGGGTTGGGCTCCGGGAGTACGCAGTATTTT. It yields the protein CASSGLGSGSTQYF.

A few counts support this clonotype. The chain carries TRBV9 and TRBJ2-3, with 15 positions matching TRBD2. CDR1 and CDR2 (germline): SGDLS, YYNGEE. This CDR3 region has 17 residues. Unmatched junction bases numbered 1, after V lost 0 bases and J lost 2 bases. The CDR3 nucleotides are TGTGCCAGCAGCGTAGGGACTAGCGGGAGGGCCACAGATACGCAGTATTTT. This translates into CASSVGTSGRATDTQYF.

The chain recombines TRBV28 with TRBJ1-2, with a weak D call TRBD1 (5 bases). Trimming took 4 bases from V and 10 from J, leaving 13 bases between them. Looked up from germline, CDR1 is MDHEN and CDR2 is SYDVKM. The CDR3 spans 12 residues. CDR3 in DNA: TGTGCCAGCAGTTATAAGACAGTAGCCTACACCTTC. This gives the protein CASSYKTVAYTF.

This clonotype was detected many times. This chain connects TRBV20-1 to TRBJ2-1; D gene uncertain. Trimming removed 5 bases at V and 10 bases at J, with 18 bases between. Germline V CDR1 and CDR2: DFQATT, SNEGSKA (reference sequence). CDR3 length: 13 residues. The CDR3 coding sequence is TGCAGTGCTCTCCGAATTGAGACTGAGGAGCAGTTCTTC. Protein sequence: CSALRIETEEQFF.

This chain joins TRBV12-3 or TRBV12-4 and TRBJ1-4; D unclear. The CDR3 contains 16 residues. With 2 bases removed from V and 6 bases from J, the gap between germline ends came to 16 bases. CDR3 nucleotides: TGTGCCAGCAGTTTACTTTGGACCAACCCCGATGAAAAACTGTTTTTT. Protein product: CASSLLWTNPDEKLFF.

This clonotype has at least ten counts. The CDR3 is CASRDGNNEQFF. CDR3 bases: TGTGCCAGCCGGGACGGGAACAATGAGCAGTTCTTC. The rearrangement joins TRBV2 to TRBJ2-1; TRBD1 or TRBD2 may be the D gene (5 bases each). CDR1 and CDR2 from the germline V gene are SNHLY and FYNNEI. V shed 8 bases and J shed 5 bases, with 10 bases lying between them. This CDR3 is built from 12 residues.

This chain uses TRBV24-1 with TRBJ2-5, with 8 positions matching TRBD2. Germline V gene data show CDR1 as KGHDR and CDR2 as SFDVKD. CDR3 length: 16 amino acids. V lost 1 base, J lost 4 bases, and 7 bases stayed unmatched. CDR3 region: CATSDFGAGALETQYF. The CDR3 region has the DNA TGTGCCACCAGTGATTTTGGAGCGGGAGCTTTAGAGACCCAGTACTTC.

Many counts were recorded for this clonotype. The rearrangement joins TRBV11-2 to TRBJ2-2, with D tentatively TRBD1 (5 bases). V lost 4 bases, J lost 3 bases, and 18 bases lay in between. The V gene's germline CDR1 is SGHAT and CDR2 FQNNGV. The CDR3 totals 17 residues. The CDR3 DNA reads TGTGCCAGCAGCTCATTTGTAGGTCAGGGCCACACCGGGGAGCTGTTTTTT. Its translation: CASSSFVGQGHTGELFF.

The sample holds many counts of this clonotype. This chain uses TRBV6-1 with TRBJ2-7; no reliable D call. Per germline, CDR1 MNHNS and CDR2 SASEGT. V shed 4 bases and J shed 4 bases, with 11 bases lying between them. This CDR3 comprises 13 residues. The DNA for the CDR3 is TGTGCCAGCAGTGTCCTGAAGGGTTACGAGCAGTACTTC. Its protein is CASSVLKGYEQYF.

Ten or more counts support this clonotype. V gene TRBV12-3 or TRBV12-4 combines with J gene TRBJ2-7; 13 bases match TRBD2. Unmatched junction bases numbered 5, after V lost 6 bases and J lost 3 bases. The CDR3 consists of 15 residues. CDR3 coding DNA: TGTGCCAGCAGGGTAGGGACTAGCGGGAACTACGAGCAGTACTTC. It yields the protein CASRVGTSGNYEQYF.

The chain has TRBV28 and TRBJ2-1; TRBD1 matches 9 bases. Germline values: CDR1 MDHEN, CDR2 SYDVKM. The ends lost 4 bases at V and 7 bases at J; junction bases unmatched: 8. The CDR3 is 15 amino acids. The CDR3 protein is CASSSTGTGQNEQFF. The CDR3 bases are TGTGCCAGCAGTTCGACCGGGACAGGGCAAAATGAGCAGTTCTTC.

This clonotype was recorded at least ten times. V usage is TRBV18 and J usage is TRBJ2-7, with 10 nucleotides matching TRBD1. This CDR3 spans 14 amino acids. The germline gives CDR1 KGHSH, CDR2 LQKENI. V shed 8 bases, J shed 9 bases, and the junction held 13 bases outside the gene matches. The CDR3 loop reads CASATGTGESVQYF. CDR3 DNA: TGTGCCAGCGCAACCGGGACAGGGGAGTCAGTGCAGTACTTC.

This clonotype was counted many times. This chain connects TRBV4-1 to TRBJ2-1; 7 bases map to TRBD2. Germline V gene data show CDR1 as MGHRA and CDR2 as YSYEKL. The V segment lost 1 base and the J segment 8 bases; nucleotides outside the gene matches: 8. The CDR3 has 15 residues. The CDR3 protein is CASSQAAGVTDEQFF. In DNA form, the CDR3 reads TGCGCCAGCAGCCAAGCGGCGGGAGTTACGGATGAGCAGTTCTTC.

The chain uses TRBV2 and TRBJ2-3; maybe TRBD1 (5 bases). This CDR3 spans 16 amino acids. CDR1 SNHLY and CDR2 FYNNEI come from the germline V gene. The ends were cut back, 0 bases at V and 1 base at J, with 11 bases in the middle. CDR3 sequence (DNA): TGTGCCAGCAGTGAAGCGGGCAGGGTGCGCACAGATACGCAGTATTTT. This gives the protein CASSEAGRVRTDTQYF.

This clonotype was seen a handful of times. The rearrangement joins TRBV9 to TRBJ2-7; D ambiguous. Trimming took 3 bases from V and 5 from J, leaving 9 bases between them. Germline CDR1 SGDLS, CDR2 YYNGEE. The CDR3 contains 12 residues. The CDR3 spells CASSADPNEQYF. The CDR3 nucleotides read TGTGCCAGCAGCGCCGATCCTAACGAGCAGTACTTC. Full variable domain (rest looked up from reference TRBV9 and TRBJ2-7): DSGVTQTPKHLITATGQRVTLRCSPRSGDLSVYWYQQSLDQGLQFLIQYYNGEERAKGNILERFSAQQFPDLHSELNLSSLELGDSALYFCASSADPNEQYFGPGTRLTVT.

This chain links TRBV3-1 with TRBJ2-2, with 9 nucleotides matching TRBD2. With V trimmed by 6 bases and J by 6 bases, 8 bases remained unmatched. Germline V gene lookup returns CDR1 LGHDT and CDR2 YNNKEL (reference sequence). There are 15 residues in the CDR3. The CDR3 reads CASRQSGGSAGELFF. The CDR3 nucleotides read TGTGCCAGCAGGCAAAGCGGGGGGAGCGCCGGGGAGCTGTTTTTT.

The rearrangement joins TRBV25-1 to TRBJ1-2, with a tentative D call TRBD1 (5 bases). The germline V gene has CDR1 MGHDK and CDR2 SYGVNS. CDR3 length: 13 amino acids. V was trimmed by 4 bases and J by 6 bases, leaving 12 bases between them. CDR3 in amino acids: CASSADGADGYTF. CDR3 DNA sequence: TGTGCCAGCAGTGCGGACGGGGCTGATGGCTACACCTTC.

The sample holds many counts of this clonotype. V and J are TRBV15 and TRBJ2-3; D might be TRBD1 (6 bases). Germline V gene lookup returns CDR1 LNHNV and CDR2 YYDKDF (reference sequence). The V end was cut by 3 bases, the J end by 8 bases, with 24 bases between. The CDR3 runs to 17 residues. The CDR3 DNA follows: TGTGCCACCAGCAGGGGGATGACAAGGGGGAGCGGCCCTACGCAGTATTTT. Translated: CATSRGMTRGSGPTQYF.

Concerning this clonotype itself: A much larger clone differs from this one at a single base, so this may be a read error. V and J are TRBV7-2 and TRBJ1-5; D not certain. V shed 3 bases and J shed 1 base, with 10 bases lying between them. Germline V CDR1 and CDR2: SGHTA, FQGNSA. The CDR3 loop spans 15 amino acids. The CDR3 spells CASSFMGRSNQPQHF. The CDR3 DNA is TGTGCCAGCAGCTTTATGGGTCGGAGCAATCAGCCCCAGCATTTT.